A single T cell receptor beta chain is shown here with its context. The antigen it binds to is not known. No much larger clonotype is one base removed from it; base qualities were not supplied. These data are taken from a study of identical twins (dated by TCRdb to 2016 to 2017). Context from the whole study: TCR alpha and beta repertoires from monozygotic twins, unrelated adults of various ages and cord blood were deep-sequenced to test whether fetal clonotypes persist. To rule out contamination, the twin experiments were replicated at different times with different library preparation protocols.

Preparation of the library involved 5' RACE. The sequencer was an Illumina HiSeq 2000. Template switching added a universal primer binding site, and the final cDNA carried a unique molecular identifier that allowed TCR cDNA molecules to be counted accurately. First-strand cDNA for TCR alpha and beta chains was synthesized from specific primers in the conserved constant-segment region. To control for contamination, every cDNA library was double barcoded, receiving both a SMART-Mk sample barcode and Illumina barcodes. TruSeq adapter sequences and Illumina sample barcodes were added in two successive PCR steps. TCR alpha and beta cDNA libraries were sequenced on the Illumina HiSeq platform with custom primers. In the paper's pipeline: MiGEC was used to process raw reads and extract unique molecular identifiers, and MiXCR was used to find CDR3 positions. For each individual, recombination models were inferred using an EM algorithm with the repgenHMM and IGoR tools. Shared clonotype analysis was performed with the tcR package in R, normalizing sharing by the product of cloneset sizes. To study raw recombination free of thymic and clonal selection effects, out-of-frame nonproductive sequences were analyzed. The raw public reads went through TCRdb reprocessing: fastp at Q25, MiXCR clone calling, in-frame beta chains kept. Every distinct CDR3 protein forms one entry, paired with its most common genes and DNA. TCRdb assigned the V and J calls; the authors' analysis was not used. The sample has roughly 470,000 distinct CDR3 sequences on record, about 13% of them singletons. The ten largest make up approximately 1% of the sample.

Every donor was a healthy Caucasian. The twin cohort comprised three pairs of female monozygotic twins, all aged roughly 18 to 30 years. Positive isolation kits from Invitrogen were used to isolate CD4+ and CD8+ T cell populations. From cysteine to phenylalanine, the CDR3 is 15 amino acids long. This entry keeps only the CDR3 DNA: 45 bases, framed from base 1. V loses 10 bases, J loses 4 bases, and the germline ends lie 20 bases apart. CDR1 and CDR2 are read off the germline V gene as MNHNS and SASEGT. What the work shows at the level of the full study, not this receptor alone: Because the same donors could not be followed over many years, the conclusions relied on cross-sectional statistical analysis. Invariant T cells such as MAIT and iNKT could partly confound zero-insertion analyses, though diverse VJ usage argued against this for most clonotypes. Compared with coincidental sharing between unrelated individuals, an excess of low generation-probability sequences was observed among out-of-frame TCR alpha sequences shared between twins. Abundant cord blood beta clonotypes carried fewer insertions; young adult naive repertoires showed a weaker similar trend, while memory repertoires showed none. The excess sharing between twins in beta out-of-frame sequences was weaker because fewer shared sequences reduced the signal-to-noise ratio. Recombination models systematically underestimated out-of-frame TCR alpha sharing in monozygotic twins but agreed with sharing between unrelated individuals.

In addition, the sample was reused for a study of yellow fever vaccine responses in identical twins. As the second paper documents: The T cell response to vaccination in identical twins was reported by the authors to appear partly convergent and partly personalized. Focusing on identical twins, the study followed the T cell clones that responded to the vaccine, and did so with precision.

The chain joins TRBV6-1 to TRBJ2-1, with no D gene named confidently. This TCR came from a woman aged 18 to 35 in good health. Sequencing used CD4+ T cells sorted from blood. Here is the DNA: TGTGCCATTTCTCCGGGTCCCCAAAAGTACAATGAGCAGTTCTTC. This translates into CAISPGPQKYNEQFF.